These 27 T cell receptor beta chains share one sample of origin, sequenced in a study of a mutant IDH1 vaccine in newly diagnosed glioma. The time point: week 35, safety follow-up. The vaccine gave 300 ug of a 20-mer mutant IDH1 peptide subcutaneously per dose. Repertoires were generated with immunoSEQ multiplex PCR, while TCRdb's copy carries only in-frame clones and drops some. The data hold 40,000 to 50,000 clones, with around 91% observed a single time. Their antigens remain unidentified. This material consisted of PBMCs, taken from a glioma patient whose treatment included an IDH1 peptide vaccine. The receptor set was obtained from a middle-aged man with glioma.

This chain joins TRBV19 and TRBJ1-4, with D unclear. The CDR3 spans 16 residues. Germline V CDR1 and CDR2: LNHDA, SQIVND (reference sequence). V dropped 1 base and J dropped 0 bases, with 9 bases sitting between them. CDR3: CASSIGLVPTNEKLFF. For the CDR3, the DNA is TGTGCCAGTAGTATAGGGTTGGTTCCAACTAATGAAAAACTGTTTTTT.

This chain connects TRBV4-2 to TRBJ1-6; D possibly corresponds to TRBD1 (5 bases). This CDR3 contains 15 residues. Between the trimmed V and J ends, which lost 5 bases and 10 bases, there was a span of 18 bases. Germline CDR1 is LGHNA and CDR2 is YNFKEQ. Written as DNA, the CDR3 is TGTGCCAGCAGCTCTTTAGATCAGGGAAACTCACCCCTCCACTTT. Translated: CASSSLDQGNSPLHF.

This clone has a single count. The CDR3 region is CASSHQDTGELFF. In DNA form, the CDR3 reads TGTGCCAGCAGCCATCAGGACACCGGGGAGCTGTTTTTT. This chain links TRBV7-6 with TRBJ2-2; D unclear. The CDR3 is made up of 13 amino acids. Germline loops: CDR1 SGHVS, CDR2 FNYEAQ. V was trimmed by 5 bases and J by 3 bases, leaving 7 bases between them.

The table lists this clone with a count of one. The rearrangement links TRBV6-1 to TRBJ2-7; D call uncertain. Trimming stripped 6 bases from V and 2 bases from J, with 14 bases between. CDR3 length: 14 amino acids. CDR1 and CDR2 (germline): MNHNS, SASEGT. CDR3 nucleotide sequence: TGTGCCAGCAGCGGCCCGGGTATCGCCTACGAGCAGTACGTC. Translation gives CASSGPGIAYEQYV.

This CDR3 reads CASSPRTSINQPQHF. CDR3 sequence (DNA): TGTGCCAGCAGCCCCCGGACATCTATCAATCAGCCCCAGCATTTT. The chain joins TRBV7-8 to TRBJ1-5, with D maybe TRBD1 (5 bases). The CDR3 loop spans 15 amino acids. CDR1 is SGHVS and CDR2 is FQNEAQ in the germline V gene. The germline V and J ends were trimmed by 5 bases and 3 bases, with 14 bases remaining between them.

This clone was counted once. This rearrangement joins TRBV21-1 to TRBJ1-5; the table gives TRBD1 as D, unverified against the DNA. TRBV21-1 counts as a pseudogene. This CDR3 is 15 amino acids long. CDR3 bases: TGTGCCAGCTCCCCATACGGGACAAGGTTACAGCCCCAGCATTTT. Translation: CASSPYGTRLQPQHF.

V and J are TRBV29-1 and TRBJ1-1; possibly TRBD1 for D (6 bases). Germline V gene data show CDR1 as SQVTM and CDR2 as ANQGSEA. Trimming pared 4 bases from V and 1 base from J, leaving 13 bases between. CDR3 length equals 14 residues. The CDR3 sequence: CSVASGAANTEAFF. For the CDR3, the DNA is TGCAGCGTTGCATCAGGGGCCGCGAACACTGAAGCTTTCTTT. Combining the CDR3 with reference TRBV29-1 and TRBJ1-1 gives the whole variable domain SAVISQKPSRDICQRGTSLTIQCQVDSQVTMMFWYRQQPGQSLTLIATANQGSEATYESGFVIDKFPISRPNLTFSTLTVSNMSPEDSSIYLCSVASGAANTEAFFGQGTRLTVV.

For this clone: The same CDR3 is also encoded by other DNA sequences in this sample. The chain couples TRBV14 to TRBJ2-6; TRBD1 might be the D (5 bases). V lost 3 bases and J 4 bases, leaving 10 bases between the germline ends. The germline gives CDR1 SGHDN, CDR2 FVKESK. This CDR3 is built from 15 residues. The CDR3 is CASSQAGIGANVLTF. The CDR3 region has the DNA TGTGCCAGCAGCCAGGCAGGGATCGGGGCCAACGTCCTGACTTTC. Full variable domain (rest looked up from reference TRBV14 and TRBJ2-6): EAGVTQFPSHSVIEKGQTVTLRCDPISGHDNLYWYRRVMGKEIKFLLHFVKESKQDESGMPNNRFLAERTGGTYSTLKVQPAELEDSGVYFCASSQAGIGANVLTFGAGSRLTVL.

This clone was recorded once. This sequence joins TRBV28 and TRBJ1-5; 7 bases match TRBD1. Germline lookup yields CDR1 MDHEN and CDR2 SYDVKM. With V trimmed by 5 bases and J by 4 bases, 14 bases remained unmatched. This CDR3 has 17 residues. The CDR3 nucleotides read TGTGCCAGCAGTGGGGGAACAGGGGCGGGATCTAATCAGCCCCAGCATTTT. Protein product: CASSGGTGAGSNQPQHF.

The chain uses TRBV4-1 and TRBJ1-1; the match to TRBD1 covers 7 bases. Germline lookup yields CDR1 MGHRA and CDR2 YSYEKL. The V segment lost 1 base and the J segment 10 bases; nucleotides outside the gene matches: 6. The CDR3 length is 13 residues. CDR3 bases: TGCGCCAGCAGCCAAGGGGACAGTTGGTTAGCTTTCTTT. Encoded protein: CASSQGDSWLAFF.

The chain has TRBV7-8 and TRBJ1-1, with a weak D call TRBD1 (6 bases). CDR1 and CDR2 from the germline V gene are SGHVS and FQNEAQ. V was trimmed by 4 bases and J by 0 bases, leaving 9 bases between them. This CDR3 has 14 amino acids. The CDR3 DNA reads as TGTGCCAGCAGCTCCGGGACATTGAACACTGAAGCTTTCTTT. Translated: CASSSGTLNTEAFF.

This chain connects TRBV7-2 to TRBJ2-1; TRBD2 matches at 9 bases. Looked up from germline, CDR1 is SGHTA and CDR2 is FQGNSA. This CDR3 has 14 residues. The J segment lost 2 bases and the V segment lost 6 bases, leaving 2 bases of the junction unmatched. This chain's CDR3 is CASRAGGAYNEQFF. The CDR3 region has the DNA TGTGCCAGCAGAGCGGGAGGAGCCTACAATGAGCAGTTCTTC.

J is TRBJ2-5 and V is TRBV5-1; D unresolved. The CDR3 is 12 residues long. Germline CDR1 is SGHRS and CDR2 is YFSETQ. V lost 0 bases to trimming and J lost 0 bases, with 0 bases between them. CDR3 region: CASSLDQETQYF. CDR3 nucleotides: TGCGCCAGCAGCTTGGACCAAGAGACCCAGTACTTC.

This clone came up once. The rearrangement joins TRBV18 to TRBJ1-1, with D possibly TRBD1 on 5 matching bases. V was clipped by 0 bases and J by 5 bases, with 13 bases between them. This CDR3 has 15 residues. Germline CDR1 KGHSH, CDR2 LQKENI. The CDR3 DNA reads TGTGCCAGCTCACCACCTTTGGCAGGGTGGACTGAAGCTTTCTTT. It specifies CASSPPLAGWTEAFF.

This chain links TRBV7-9 with TRBJ2-1; 16 nucleotides align to TRBD2. J was trimmed by 4 bases and V by 3 bases; bases with no gene match: 9. The CDR3 runs 19 residues. The germline gives CDR1 SEHNR, CDR2 FQNEAQ (reference sequence). In DNA, the CDR3 is TGTGCCAGCAGCTTCCCCGGGACTAGCGGGAGGGCCTTTTACAATGAGCAGTTCTTC. Its protein product is CASSFPGTSGRAFYNEQFF.

V gene TRBV25-1 combines with J gene TRBJ2-5; 8 bases agree with TRBD2. Germline V gives CDR1 MGHDK, CDR2 SYGVNS. The V and J ends lost 1 base and 5 bases, in that order; junction bases with no gene match: 9. CDR3 length: 16 amino acids. The CDR3 DNA sequence: TGTGCCAGCAGTGAATTCGGGGGGGGACCCCGGGAGACCCAGTACTTC. Protein product: CASSEFGGGPRETQYF.

This rearrangement joins TRBV2 to TRBJ2-7; D not resolved. The V gene lost 6 bases and the J gene lost 2 bases, with 11 bases spanning the gap. The CDR3 consists of 13 residues. Per the germline V gene, CDR1 is SNHLY and CDR2 is FYNNEI. This CDR3 is CASSTNIAYEQYV. The CDR3 DNA reads as TGTGCCAGCAGCACGAACATAGCCTACGAGCAGTACGTC.

V and J are TRBV28 and TRBJ1-1; no firm D call. Trimming left V 3 bases short and J 0 bases short, with 17 bases between. The CDR3 runs to 17 residues. The germline V gene has CDR1 MDHEN and CDR2 SYDVKM. Here the CDR3 DNA reads TGTGCCAGCAGTTTCTCAGTGGACGGCGCGATGAACACTGAAGCTTTCTTT. It yields the protein CASSFSVDGAMNTEAFF.

This chain connects TRBV18 to TRBJ1-6; D is possibly TRBD1 (6 bases). The CDR3 has 15 residues. Germline V CDR1 and CDR2: KGHSH, LQKENI. V shed 2 bases and J shed 10 bases, with 15 bases lying between them. CDR3 sequence reads: CASSPLRGPQSPLHF. CDR3 nucleotide sequence: TGTGCCAGCTCACCATTGCGGGGGCCTCAGTCACCCCTCCACTTT. The variable domain in full, with the rest retrieved from reference TRBV18 and TRBJ1-6, is NAGVMQNPRHLVRRRGQEARLRCSPMKGHSHVYWYRQLPEEGLKFMVYLQKENIIDESGMPKERFSAEFPKEGPSILRIQQVVRGDSAAYFCASSPLRGPQSPLHFGNGTRLTVT.

The V and J genes are TRBV9 and TRBJ1-4; D perhaps matches TRBD1 (5 bases). The CDR3 has 14 amino acids. The ends were cut back, 0 bases at V and 8 bases at J, with 11 bases in the middle. Looked up from germline, CDR1 is SGDLS and CDR2 is YYNGEE. CDR3 bases: TGTGCCAGCAGCGTAGATTTGGGGGGAGAAAAACTGTTTTTT. Amino acids: CASSVDLGGEKLFF.

J is TRBJ2-6 and V is TRBV6-4; 12 bases line up with TRBD2. Per the germline V gene, CDR1 is MRHNA and CDR2 is SNTAGT. With V trimmed by 5 bases and J by 2 bases, 4 bases remained unmatched. CDR3 length: 17 amino acids. The DNA of the CDR3 is TGTGCCAGCAGTCCGACTAGCGGGGGAACTGGGGCCAACGTCCTGACTTTC. Translation gives CASSPTSGGTGANVLTF.

The chain couples TRBV5-1 to TRBJ2-2; TRBD1 might be the D (5 bases). The germline gives CDR1 SGHRS, CDR2 YFSETQ. V was pared by 5 bases and J by 5 bases, with 7 bases between. The CDR3 sequence is 12 residues long. The CDR3 is CASRTETGELFF. The CDR3 nucleotides are TGCGCCAGCAGGACAGAGACCGGGGAGCTGTTTTTT.

V gene TRBV18 combines with J gene TRBJ1-1, with 7 bases that match TRBD1. V gave up 0 bases and J gave up 4 bases; unmatched junction bases: 5. The CDR3 loop spans 15 amino acids. Germline V gene data show CDR1 as KGHSH and CDR2 as LQKENI. CDR3 DNA: TGTGCCAGCTCACCACCTACAGGGGAGGCCACTGAAGCTTTCTTT. Amino acid sequence: CASSPPTGEATEAFF. Full variable domain (remainder filled in from reference TRBV18 and TRBJ1-1): NAGVMQNPRHLVRRRGQEARLRCSPMKGHSHVYWYRQLPEEGLKFMVYLQKENIIDESGMPKERFSAEFPKEGPSILRIQQVVRGDSAAYFCASSPPTGEATEAFFGQGTRLTVV.

This chain connects TRBV28 to TRBJ2-7; D may match TRBD1 or TRBD2 (5 bases each). With 7 bases removed from V and 10 bases from J, the gap between germline ends came to 23 bases. The CDR3 has 14 residues. The germline gives CDR1 MDHEN, CDR2 SYDVKM. The CDR3 here is CASTHSSGPAKQYV. The CDR3 DNA sequence: TGTGCCAGCACCCATTCTTCGGGGCCCGCGAAACAGTACGTC.

The genes are TRBV11-2 and TRBJ2-5; no clear D gene. The CDR3 extends over 14 amino acids. Germline V gene sequence: CDR1 SGHAT, CDR2 FQNNGV. V was clipped by 6 bases and J by 5 bases, with 16 bases between them. CDR3 nucleotide sequence: TGTGCCAGCAGGTCTACAAGAGGAAGTGAGACCCAGTACTTC. Its protein is CASRSTRGSETQYF.

Here the CDR3 reads CASSEVRLSGYTF. The DNA of the CDR3 is TGTGCCAGCAGTGAGGTCCGGCTGTCAGGCTACACCTTC. The rearrangement uses TRBV2 and TRBJ1-2; no firm D call. Trimming took 3 bases from V and 8 from J, leaving 13 bases between them. This CDR3 is built from 13 residues. Germline loops: CDR1 SNHLY, CDR2 FYNNEI.

The rearrangement links TRBV9 to TRBJ2-7; 7 nucleotides align to TRBD2. This CDR3 region has 15 residues. The J segment lost 2 bases and the V segment lost 4 bases, leaving 9 bases of the junction unmatched. Germline CDR1 is SGDLS and CDR2 is YYNGEE. As DNA, the CDR3 is TGTGCCAGCAGCCAAAATGCGGGAGTAGCCTACGAGCAGTACTTC. This sequence encodes CASSQNAGVAYEQYF.